This T cell receptor beta chain was captured by sequencing in a study of cytomegalovirus exposure and HLA in healthy donors (dated by TCRdb to about 2017). Regarding the research as a whole: An earlier analysis of 587 of the donors reported about 280 Gb of sequence data and 117 million unique TCR beta sequences obtained from 180 million or so T cells. An early release covering approximately 600 HLA-typed donors comprised approximately 300 gigabases of sequencing data and approximately 80 million unique TCR sequences. Among the roughly 430 genotyped donors, around 79% belonged to the genetic ancestry cluster associated with self-reported Caucasian donors. The study aimed to test whether signatures of past pathogen exposure could be identified by cataloging public T cell receptors. Using immunosequencing, the study profiled T cell repertoires from approximately 700 subjects and related those repertoires to cytomegalovirus serostatus. Along with the roughly 710-subject first cohort, a separate validation cohort of 120 different subjects was used. High-throughput TCR immunosequencing, statistical association of individual TCRs with disease status, and machine learning were combined to predict cytomegalovirus infection status. A later analysis re-examined previously published TCR beta repertoires from more than 550 donors and added high-resolution HLA genotyping to investigate patterns of TCR occurrence. In the later analysis, no new phenotypic data were used to find candidate immune exposures; instead, reliance was placed on TCR beta sequences and their occurrence across donors. In an earlier analysis of roughly 540 of the donors, high-throughput TCR beta sequencing was used to judge whether each TCR beta V gene segment behaved as functional or pseudogenic. Alongside the repertoire data, information on donor age, sex, ethnicity and CMV serostatus was compiled. Genome-wide SNP genotypes for about three fifths of the roughly 670 donors were used in a later genetic analysis, which treated that subset as a discovery cohort. All discovery cohort repertoires had been generated using a single sequencing platform. HLA typing included class I and class II loci at four-digit resolution. The number of typed donors differed by locus: about 629-630 for A, B, C, DRB1 and DQB1; 500 to 550 for DQA1; approximately 600 for DPA1; and 400 to 480 for DPB1. Because of strong linkage in the cohort, roughly five DR-DQ haplotypes were treated as single units for association and clustering. On average, about 200,000 unique TCR beta nucleotide sequences were sequenced per donor among fewer than 500 genotyped donors of the cohort, with roughly 18% of those sequences being non-productive. On the study overall, not on this receptor specifically: Most TCR sequences were observed very rarely across donors, whereas some public TCRs were present in many individuals. Correlated functional status among segregating V segments might reflect linkage disequilibrium, but an unknown experimental factor could not be ruled out. Presence/absence analyses assumed roughly uniform sequencing depth across donors, an assumption that may not hold. Because counts were too low, 15 to 20 rarely observed V segments, including chromosome 9 orphons, were left out of the earlier analysis of about 620 of the donors. Only TCR beta chains were sequenced in this cohort, and the absence of alpha or paired-chain data limited detectable features. In a later analysis, HLA-associated TCR beta chains showed more clonal expansion and lower generation probabilities than non-associated chains that were equally common. Strong co-occurrence of HLA alleles, especially DR and DQ, made assigning TCR associations to individual alleles difficult. According to a later analysis, parvovirus B19, influenza, CMV and Epstein-Barr virus appeared linked to several top co-occurrence clusters. The classifier was reported to diagnose cytomegalovirus status with high specificity and sensitivity in both the original cohort and the validation cohort. Because HLA typing was missing for some donors at each locus, association tests included only the typed subset. CMV serostatus was the only immune exposure information available for the cohort. Broadly in line with IMGT annotations, most TCR beta V segments showed up in productive rearrangements about 87% or about 30% of the time in an earlier analysis of under 700 of the donors. A further reported finding was that TCR beta sequences accurately predicted the HLA-A and HLA-B alleles for most subjects in the first cohort. According to a later analysis, most CMV-associated TCR beta chains appeared to be HLA-restricted, and the HLA associations seemed to be driven largely by CMV exposure. A later genetic analysis associated a missense DCLRE1C variant with V-gene and J-gene trimming of TCR beta chains, and an independent cohort replicated the association. The authors suggested that the approach could potentially be generalized to other disease states and immunological phenotypes. Some IMGT-functional V segments, including TRBV6-2 and TRBV6-3, could not be distinguished by the 87-base-pair reads and were therefore excluded. According to a later analysis, TCR association rates differed among HLA loci, with DRB1 alleles showing the most associated TCRs and HLA-C alleles showing the fewest. The study gave a list of some 150 TCR beta chains associated with cytomegalovirus. In vitro tests confirmed that three of the cytomegalovirus-associated TCR beta chains recognize cytomegalovirus antigens. A cluster of highly shared sequence variants was judged likely to represent a technical artifact of the sequencing pipeline. A later analysis associated about 17,000 TCR beta sequences with specific HLA alleles at a false discovery rate of 0.05. In a later genetic analysis, fewer N-insertions in productive TCRs were reported among donors in an Asian-associated ancestry cluster than the roughly 700-donor mean.

In the germline V gene (reference sequence), CDR1 corresponds to SEHNR and CDR2 to FQNEAQ. Taken from cysteine to phenylalanine, the CDR3 has 13 residues. The only DNA kept is the CDR3, 39 bases in frame from the first base. Here V drops 6 bases and J drops 4 bases, and the junction holds 2 bases not matched to any gene. The cohort comprised under 700 healthy bone marrow donors. All cohort members were sampled while nominally healthy, although unrecorded immune exposures were likely present. The donor tested CMV seronegative and was one of the 352 seronegative cohort members. A peripheral blood sample was provided by each donor, and peripheral blood mononuclear cells were used for TCR beta sequencing. The Qiagen DNeasy Blood Extraction Kit was used to extract genomic DNA from the blood cell samples. On this clone itself: What antigen it recognizes has not been identified. The record has no base qualities; no much larger clone is one base away.

Libraries came from the immunoSEQ multiplex PCR assay. The multiplex PCR relied on a mix of 60 forward primers for TCR Vbeta segments and 13 reverse primers for TCR Jbeta segments. A multiplex PCR assay on genomic DNA amplified the CDR3 region of rearranged TCR beta genes. The Illumina HiSeq System was used to sequence the amplified TCR beta libraries as 87-base-pair reads. Regarding the original processing steps: A later analysis counted tens of millions of unique TCR beta chains across the 600 to 850 repertoires, and roughly 11 million of these chains were shared by at least two donors. Raw reads were error-corrected and collapsed into unique sequences with a nearest-neighbor algorithm that merged closely related sequences to remove PCR and sequencing errors. Alignment of CDR3 sequences to IMGT reference sequences was used to assign V, D and J gene segments. For a sequence to be retained, at least a six-nucleotide match to both a V gene segment and a J gene segment was required. A rearrangement counted as productive if the CDR3 had no stop codons and remained in frame with V and J, and every other rearrangement counted as non-productive. Following IMGT convention, CDR3 was defined as the stretch from the second conserved V-encoded cysteine to the conserved J-encoded phenylalanine. The earlier analysis of some 550 of the donors excluded any sequence lacking an unambiguous match to a single V gene segment. In an earlier analysis of several hundred of the donors, V segments were called functional above 56.7% productive rearrangements and were called segregating when the between-donor standard deviation exceeded 5%. A statistical classification framework was built for diagnosing cytomegalovirus status from the catalog of TCR beta chain sequences. V and J gene assignment, in a later analysis, came from comparing TCR nucleotide sequences with IMGT/GENE-DB human TR gene sequences. A later analysis assigned CDR3 sequences and most-parsimonious VDJ recombination scenarios with the TCRdist pipeline. In a later analysis, every TCR beta chain was defined by the combination of its CDR3 amino acid sequence and its V-gene family, and reads without a unique V-gene family were dropped. As a way to deal with suspected cross-contamination and a sequencing artifact, a later analysis dropped hundreds of nucleotide sequences that were highly shared and had low generation probability. In a later analysis, a clonal expansion index for each public chain was calculated from normalized within-repertoire ranks of inferred template counts. In a later analysis, generation probabilities were computed with a VDJ recombination model fitted to out-of-frame rearrangements, and the resulting probabilities were checked against IGoR. A later analysis scored TCR-TCR, TCR-HLA and TCR-CMV co-occurrence with hypergeometric tests, applying a repertoire-size bias correction to TCR pairs. False discovery rates were estimated in a later analysis by permuting HLA or CMV assignments 20 times. A later analysis grouped co-occurring TCRs with DBSCAN, adding TCRdist sequence similarity when clustering within HLA-allele-positive subsets. For co-occurrence clustering, repertoires with fewer than 30,000 or more than 120,000 public chains were excluded, along with a handful of repertoires with anomalous nucleotide sharing. TCRdb's version of the immuneACCESS table is confined to in-frame rearrangements and falls short of the full clone set. An unresolved V gene accounts for under half of the shortfall where checked; the remainder is of unknown origin. V, J and clone size are taken as reported in that table, and D and trimming were inferred from the DNA itself. This sample gives roughly 120,000 clones in total; roughly 77% of them show up just once. The ten largest clonotypes hold approximately 1.1% of the sample.

This clonotype was obtained from a woman in her twenties or thirties in good health and CMV-seronegative. Sequencing was performed on PBMCs. The chain is made from TRBV7-9 and TRBJ2-5; the central 10 bases match TRBD1. The DNA reads TGTGCCAGCAGAAGACAGGGGGCAGAGACCCAGTACTTC. Its protein reads: CASRRQGAETQYF.